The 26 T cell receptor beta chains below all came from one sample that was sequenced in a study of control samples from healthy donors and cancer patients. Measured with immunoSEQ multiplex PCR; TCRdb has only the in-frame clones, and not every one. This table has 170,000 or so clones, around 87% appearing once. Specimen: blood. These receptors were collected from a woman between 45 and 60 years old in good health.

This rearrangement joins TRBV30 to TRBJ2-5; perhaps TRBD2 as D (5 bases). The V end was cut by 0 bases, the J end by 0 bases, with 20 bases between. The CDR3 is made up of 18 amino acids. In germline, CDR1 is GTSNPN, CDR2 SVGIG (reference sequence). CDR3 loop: CAWSVWAERLSYQETQYF. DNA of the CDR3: TGTGCCTGGAGTGTATGGGCAGAGCGGCTATCGTACCAAGAGACCCAGTACTTC.

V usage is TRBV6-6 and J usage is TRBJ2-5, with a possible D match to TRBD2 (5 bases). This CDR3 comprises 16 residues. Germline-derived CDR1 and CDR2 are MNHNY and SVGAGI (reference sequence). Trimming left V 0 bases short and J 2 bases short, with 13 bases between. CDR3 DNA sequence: TGTGCCAGCAGTTACTCTGACGACACGGGGCAAGAGACCCAGTACTTC. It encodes CASSYSDDTGQETQYF.

The CDR3 region is CASSHNIAGGLNEQFF. The CDR3 nucleotides read TGTGCCAGCTCACACAACATAGCGGGAGGTCTCAATGAGCAGTTCTTC. J is TRBJ2-1 and V is TRBV18, with TRBD2 matching over 10 bases. Germline assignment: CDR1 KGHSH and CDR2 LQKENI. This CDR3 region has 16 residues. V shed 4 bases and J 6 bases; nucleotides not matched to a gene: 9.

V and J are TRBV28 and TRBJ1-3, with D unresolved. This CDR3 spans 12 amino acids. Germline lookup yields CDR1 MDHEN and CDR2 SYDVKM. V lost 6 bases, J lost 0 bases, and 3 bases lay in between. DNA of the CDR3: TGTGCCAGCAGCCTCTCTGGAAACACCATATATTTT. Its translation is CASSLSGNTIYF.

DNA for the CDR3: TGTGCCAGCAGCCTCGATTGGGGTTCAGGGGGAGATACGCAGTATTTT. Protein product: CASSLDWGSGGDTQYF. The rearrangement links TRBV25-1 to TRBJ2-3, with TRBD1 matching 7 bases. The CDR3 spans 16 residues. From germline, CDR1 is MGHDK and CDR2 SYGVNS. V lost 6 bases and J lost 5; bases outside the gene matches: 14.

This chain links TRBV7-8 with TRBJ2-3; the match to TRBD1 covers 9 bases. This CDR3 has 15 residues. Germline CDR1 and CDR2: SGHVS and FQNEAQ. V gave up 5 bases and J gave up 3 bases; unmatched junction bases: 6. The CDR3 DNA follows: TGTGCCAGCAGCCTTCCGGACAGGGGTACAGATACGCAGTATTTT. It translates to CASSLPDRGTDTQYF.

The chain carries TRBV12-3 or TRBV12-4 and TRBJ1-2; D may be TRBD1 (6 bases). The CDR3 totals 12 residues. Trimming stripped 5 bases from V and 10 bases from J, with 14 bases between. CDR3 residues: CASSPGTQDYTF. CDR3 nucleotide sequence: TGTGCCAGCAGTCCCGGGACACAGGACTACACCTTC.

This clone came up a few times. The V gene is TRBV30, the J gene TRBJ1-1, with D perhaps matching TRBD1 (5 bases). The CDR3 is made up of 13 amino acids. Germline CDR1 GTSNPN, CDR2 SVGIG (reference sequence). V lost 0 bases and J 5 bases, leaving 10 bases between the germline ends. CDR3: CAWSVKGRTEAFF. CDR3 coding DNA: TGTGCCTGGAGTGTAAAGGGACGGACTGAAGCTTTCTTT.

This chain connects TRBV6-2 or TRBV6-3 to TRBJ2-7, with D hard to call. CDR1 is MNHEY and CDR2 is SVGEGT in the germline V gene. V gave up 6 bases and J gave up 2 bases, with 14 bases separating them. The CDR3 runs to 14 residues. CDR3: CASSNRVLPYEQYF. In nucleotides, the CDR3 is TGTGCCAGCAGCAACCGGGTCCTTCCCTACGAGCAGTACTTC.

For the CDR3, the DNA is TGTGCCAGCAGCCCCGGGGTAGGCACAGATACGCAGTATTTT. Encoded protein: CASSPGVGTDTQYF. The rearrangement joins TRBV6-2 or TRBV6-3 to TRBJ2-3, with a possible D match to TRBD2 (5 bases). This CDR3 comprises 14 residues. Germline values: CDR1 MNHEY, CDR2 SVGEGT. V was shortened by 6 bases and J by 1 base, with 11 bases between the two germline ends.

Here the CDR3 DNA reads TGTGCCAGCAGCTCGTGGACTCGTCACACCGGGGAGCTGTTTTTT. Translation: CASSSWTRHTGELFF. The V gene is TRBV7-2, the J gene TRBJ2-2, with D possibly TRBD2 on 5 matching bases. Germline V gene sequence: CDR1 SGHTA, CDR2 FQGNSA. The V end lost 4 bases, the J end lost 3 bases, and 12 bases lay between the germline ends. The CDR3 sequence is 15 residues long.

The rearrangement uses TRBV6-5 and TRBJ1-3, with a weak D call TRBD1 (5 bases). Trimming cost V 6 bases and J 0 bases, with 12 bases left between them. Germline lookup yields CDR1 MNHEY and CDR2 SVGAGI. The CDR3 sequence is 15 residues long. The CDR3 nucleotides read TGTGCCAGCAGACAACAGGTTCACTCTGGAAACACCATATATTTT. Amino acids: CASRQQVHSGNTIYF.

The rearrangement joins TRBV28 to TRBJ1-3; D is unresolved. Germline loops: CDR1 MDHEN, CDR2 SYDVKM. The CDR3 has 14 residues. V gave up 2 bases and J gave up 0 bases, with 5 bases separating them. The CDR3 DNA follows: TGTGCCAGCAGTTTAACAATCTCTGGAAACACCATATATTTT. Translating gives CASSLTISGNTIYF.

The CDR3 protein is CASSRTSGVPEQYF. DNA of the CDR3: TGTGCCAGCTCACGGACTAGCGGGGTTCCCGAGCAGTACTTC. V is TRBV18 and J is TRBJ2-7, with TRBD2 identical over 12 bases. CDR3 size: 14 residues. J lost 6 bases, V lost 4 bases, and 4 bases had no gene match. Germline V gene sequence: CDR1 KGHSH, CDR2 LQKENI.

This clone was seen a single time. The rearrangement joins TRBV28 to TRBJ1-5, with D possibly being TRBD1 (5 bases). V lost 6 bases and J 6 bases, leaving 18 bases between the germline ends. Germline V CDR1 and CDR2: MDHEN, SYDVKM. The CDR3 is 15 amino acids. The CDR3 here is CASSPGFATSQPQHF. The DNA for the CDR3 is TGTGCCAGCAGCCCAGGGTTTGCAACGAGTCAGCCCCAGCATTTT.

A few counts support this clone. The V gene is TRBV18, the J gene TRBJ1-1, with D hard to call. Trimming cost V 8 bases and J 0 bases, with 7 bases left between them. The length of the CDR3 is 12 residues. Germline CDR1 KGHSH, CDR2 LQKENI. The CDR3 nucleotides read TGTGCCAGCCTGGTCATGAACACTGAAGCTTTCTTT. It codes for CASLVMNTEAFF.

In nucleotides, the CDR3 is TGCAGCGTTGAAGATGGGGTCAGCCCCAAGGGAAACACTGAAGCTTTCTTT. Protein sequence: CSVEDGVSPKGNTEAFF. This chain uses TRBV29-1 with TRBJ1-1; D gene unclear. The CDR3 spans 17 residues. V was cut by 0 bases and J by 2 bases, with 19 bases left in between. Per the germline V gene, CDR1 is SQVTM and CDR2 is ANQGSEA. Full variable domain (outside the CDR3, taken from reference TRBV29-1 and TRBJ1-1): SAVISQKPSRDICQRGTSLTIQCQVDSQVTMMFWYRQQPGQSLTLIATANQGSEATYESGFVIDKFPISRPNLTFSTLTVSNMSPEDSSIYLCSVEDGVSPKGNTEAFFGQGTRLTVV.

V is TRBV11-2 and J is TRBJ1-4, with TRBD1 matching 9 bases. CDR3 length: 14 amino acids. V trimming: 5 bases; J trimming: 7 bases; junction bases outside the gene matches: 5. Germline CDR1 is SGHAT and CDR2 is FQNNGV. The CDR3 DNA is TGTGCCAGCAGCCGAGGACAGGGGAGTGAAAAACTGTTTTTT. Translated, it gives CASSRGQGSEKLFF.

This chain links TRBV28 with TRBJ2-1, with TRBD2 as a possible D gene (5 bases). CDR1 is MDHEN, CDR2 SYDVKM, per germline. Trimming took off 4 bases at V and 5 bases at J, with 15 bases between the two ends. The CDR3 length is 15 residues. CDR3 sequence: CASSSLAENDNEQFF. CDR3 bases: TGTGCCAGCAGTTCGCTAGCAGAAAACGACAATGAGCAGTTCTTC.

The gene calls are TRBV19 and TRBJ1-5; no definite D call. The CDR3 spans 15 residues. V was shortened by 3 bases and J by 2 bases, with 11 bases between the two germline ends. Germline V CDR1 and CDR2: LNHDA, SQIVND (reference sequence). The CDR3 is CASSISRLGNQPQHF. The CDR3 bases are TGTGCCAGTAGTATTTCCAGGTTGGGCAATCAGCCCCAGCATTTT. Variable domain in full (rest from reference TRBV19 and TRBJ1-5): DGGITQSPKYLFRKEGQNVTLSCEQNLNHDAMYWYRQDPGQGLRLIYYSQIVNDFQKGDIAEGYSVSREKKESFPLTVTSAQKNPTAFYLCASSISRLGNQPQHFGDGTRLSIL.

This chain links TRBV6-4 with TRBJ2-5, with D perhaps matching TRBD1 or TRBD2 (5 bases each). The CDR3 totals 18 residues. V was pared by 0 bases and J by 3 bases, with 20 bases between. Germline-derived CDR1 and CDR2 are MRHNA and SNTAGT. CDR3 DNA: TGTGCCAGCAGTGACTCGAGTCGGGGCAGGGCACAAGAAGAGACCCAGTACTTC. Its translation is CASSDSSRGRAQEETQYF.

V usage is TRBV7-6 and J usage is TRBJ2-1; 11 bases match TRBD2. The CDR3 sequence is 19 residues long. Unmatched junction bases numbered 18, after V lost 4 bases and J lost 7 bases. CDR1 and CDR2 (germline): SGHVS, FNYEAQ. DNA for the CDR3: TGTGCCAGCAGCTATTATGGGCTTATTGAGACTAGCGGGACTAATGAGCAGTTCTTC. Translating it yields CASSYYGLIETSGTNEQFF.

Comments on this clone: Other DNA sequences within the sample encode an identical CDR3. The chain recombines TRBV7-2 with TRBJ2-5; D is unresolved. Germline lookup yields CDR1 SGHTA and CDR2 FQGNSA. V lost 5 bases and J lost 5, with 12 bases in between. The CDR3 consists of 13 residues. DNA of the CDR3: TGTGCCAGCAGCACGAAGCCCAGGGAGACCCAGTACTTC. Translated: CASSTKPRETQYF.

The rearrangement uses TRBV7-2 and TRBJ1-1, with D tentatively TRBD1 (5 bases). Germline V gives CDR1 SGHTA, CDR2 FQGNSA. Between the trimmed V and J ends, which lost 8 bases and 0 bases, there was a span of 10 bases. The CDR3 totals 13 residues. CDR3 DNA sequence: TGTGCCAGCGATGGGGGGATGAACACTGAAGCTTTCTTT. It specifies CASDGGMNTEAFF.

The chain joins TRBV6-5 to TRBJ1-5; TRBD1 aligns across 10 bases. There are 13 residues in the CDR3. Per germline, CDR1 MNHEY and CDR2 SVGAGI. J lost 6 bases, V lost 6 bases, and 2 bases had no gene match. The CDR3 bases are TGTGCCAGCAGGGGACAGGGGACTCAGCCCCAGCATTTT. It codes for CASRGQGTQPQHF.

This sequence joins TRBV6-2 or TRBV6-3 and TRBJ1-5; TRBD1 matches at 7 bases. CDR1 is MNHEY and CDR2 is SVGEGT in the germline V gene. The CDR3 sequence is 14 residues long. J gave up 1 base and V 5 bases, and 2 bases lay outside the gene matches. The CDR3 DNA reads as TGTGCCAGCAGTCCGACAGGGAGCAATCAGCCCCAGCATTTT. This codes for CASSPTGSNQPQHF.